This T cell receptor (beta chain) was found in a study of naive and memory T cell subsets. Study-wide findings and caveats: Tuberculin site TCR excess was interpreted as type IV hypersensitivity infiltration. Potentially, T cell activation and differentiation skew this RNA-based measurement.

Trimming took off 2 bases at V and 8 bases at J, with 9 bases between the two ends. The CDR3 runs 13 residues. This clonotype was observed a handful of times. Its cognate antigen is unknown. Ligated cDNA underwent four rounds of PCR with nested alpha and beta constant region primers and SP2. Each CDR3 protein is one row after TCRdb ran MiXCR on the UMI-ligation and nested PCR reads. The sample records some 30,000 distinct CDR3 sequences, 6.5% to 8% being singletons. Noted treatment: skin biopsy from PPD injection site in Mantoux-positive individual. An oligonucleotide containing a UMI was ligated to the 3' end of TCR cDNA. Individuals with a positive Mantoux test gave biopsies from PPD-injected skin. Cells were not sorted; total RNA input targeted 1 to 1000 ng.

Sequencing used skin, obtained from a tuberculin skin test site. V gene TRBV12-3 or TRBV12-4 combines with J gene TRBJ2-2, with D maybe TRBD2 (5 bases). This receptor was obtained from an adult in good health. CDR3 in amino acids: CASSLSGGGELFF. The CDR3 nucleotides read TGTGCCAGCAGTTTATCCGGAGGAGGGGAGCTGTTTTTT.